The next 26 T cell receptor beta chains were all read from a single sample in a study of control samples from healthy donors and cancer patients. Data came from immunoSEQ multiplex PCR; TCRdb stores just in-frame clones and leaves some out. The repertoire has 70,000 or so clones, around 92% of them found once; the top ten carry around 19%. The specimen was PBMCs. These receptors were collected from a man between 60 and 70 years old with lung cancer.

The genes are TRBV5-1 and TRBJ1-1, with 7 bases that match TRBD1. With V trimmed by 1 base and J by 1 base, 4 bases remained unmatched. This CDR3 is 15 amino acids long. Germline CDR1 SGHRS, CDR2 YFSETQ. The CDR3 here is CASSLTGQQNTEAFF. In DNA form, the CDR3 reads TGCGCCAGCAGCTTGACGGGACAGCAGAACACTGAAGCTTTCTTT.

The genes are TRBV6-5 and TRBJ1-1; possibly TRBD1 for D (5 bases). The CDR3 has 13 amino acids. Per the germline V gene, CDR1 is MNHEY and CDR2 is SVGAGI. V lost 4 bases and J lost 7, with 13 bases in between. The CDR3 spells CASSSLTVNEAFF. The DNA of the CDR3 is TGTGCCAGCAGTTCTTTGACAGTTAATGAAGCTTTCTTT.

Concerning this clone itself: The same CDR3 also results from other DNA sequences found in this sample. V gene TRBV12-3 or TRBV12-4 combines with J gene TRBJ1-4; D not resolved. V was cut by 3 bases and J by 8 bases, with 4 bases left in between. The length of the CDR3 is 11 residues. The CDR3 coding sequence is TGTGCCAGCAGTTTGCGCGAAAAACTGTTTTTT. Amino acids: CASSLREKLFF.

The chain recombines TRBV7-9 with TRBJ2-6, with D possibly being TRBD1 or TRBD2 (7 bases each). V dropped 7 bases and J dropped 0 bases, with 19 bases sitting between them. Per the germline V gene, CDR1 is SEHNR and CDR2 is FQNEAQ (reference sequence). The CDR3 covers 18 residues. CDR3 in amino acids: CASTMWEGAASGANVLTF. The CDR3 nucleotides read TGTGCCAGCACCATGTGGGAGGGGGCGGCCTCTGGGGCCAACGTCCTGACTTTC.

The rearrangement joins TRBV2 to TRBJ2-5; the D gene is possibly TRBD2 (5 bases). V was trimmed by 6 bases and J by 9 bases, leaving 23 bases between them. Germline-derived CDR1 and CDR2 are SNHLY and FYNNEI. The length of the CDR3 is 15 residues. The CDR3 sequence: CASSLNYALTGAQYF. Written as DNA, the CDR3 is TGTGCCAGCAGCCTTAACTACGCACTTACCGGGGCCCAGTACTTC.

V and J are TRBV9 and TRBJ1-1, with D perhaps matching TRBD1 (6 bases). The CDR3 is 14 residues long. Germline lookup yields CDR1 SGDLS and CDR2 YYNGEE. The V end was cut by 4 bases, the J end by 2 bases, with 12 bases between. The CDR3 protein is CASSRDNFNTEAFF. Written as DNA, the CDR3 is TGTGCCAGCAGCCGGGACAACTTCAACACTGAAGCTTTCTTT.

This clone appeared once. J is TRBJ1-2 and V is TRBV5-1; D is possibly TRBD1 (5 bases). The CDR3 consists of 13 residues. CDR1 SGHRS and CDR2 YFSETQ come from the germline V gene. V lost 4 bases and J 3 bases, leaving 10 bases between the germline ends. CDR3 DNA: TGCGCCAGCAGCCAGACAGTTGACTATGGCTACACCTTC. This encodes CASSQTVDYGYTF. Together with reference TRBV5-1 and TRBJ1-2, the CDR3 gives the full variable domain: KAGVTQTPRYLIKTRGQQVTLSCSPISGHRSVSWYQQTPGQGLQFLFEYFSETQRNKGNFPGRFSGRQFSNSRSEMNVSTLELGDSALYLCASSQTVDYGYTFGSGTRLTVV.

This clone was counted a few times. This chain uses TRBV30 with TRBJ1-6; D may be TRBD1 (5 bases). The CDR3 is 15 residues long. V lost 2 bases and J lost 1, with 9 bases in between. CDR1 and CDR2 (germline): GTSNPN, SVGIG (reference sequence). CDR3 protein: CAWSWTLSYNSPLHF. The CDR3 DNA is TGTGCCTGGAGTTGGACACTTTCCTATAATTCACCCCTCCACTTT.

V usage is TRBV5-1 and J usage is TRBJ2-1; possible D gene TRBD2, 6 bases. Germline CDR1 is SGHRS and CDR2 is YFSETQ. The CDR3 totals 14 residues. Trimming stripped 9 bases from V and 0 bases from J, with 13 bases between. The DNA of the CDR3 is TGCGCCACCAAAAGCGGGTACTCCTACAATGAGCAGTTCTTC. It is translated as CATKSGYSYNEQFF.

The genes are TRBV12-3 or TRBV12-4 and TRBJ1-2; D unresolved. V lost 2 bases and J lost 2, with 3 bases in between. This CDR3 is built from 12 residues. The CDR3 loop is CASSLKNYGYTF. The DNA of the CDR3 is TGTGCCAGCAGTTTAAAGAACTATGGCTACACCTTC.

The V call is TRBV3-1 (or the pseudogene TRBV3-2), the J call TRBJ1-1, with 7 bases aligning to TRBD1. V lost 7 bases, J lost 5 bases, and 10 bases stayed unmatched. Per germline, CDR1 LGHDT and CDR2 YNNKEL (reference sequence). The CDR3 is 14 residues long. The CDR3 nucleotides read TGTGCCAGCACCTTTGGGACAGCTGGTACTGAAGCTTTCTTT. Protein product: CASTFGTAGTEAFF.

J is TRBJ1-2 and V is TRBV12-3 or TRBV12-4; a weak D match, TRBD1 (6 bases). The V and J ends lost 3 bases and 2 bases respectively, with 7 bases between them. This CDR3 comprises 13 residues. In nucleotides, the CDR3 is TGTGCCAGCAGTTTTCAGGGGAACTATGGCTACACCTTC. As protein: CASSFQGNYGYTF.

CDR3 sequence reads: CASRGQGKETQYF. CDR3 sequence (DNA): TGTGCCAGCAGGGGACAGGGGAAAGAGACCCAGTACTTC. This chain joins TRBV11-3 and TRBJ2-5; 10 bases map to TRBD1. V lost 6 bases to trimming and J lost 3 bases; unmatched junction nucleotides: 1. Germline V gene data show CDR1 as SGHNT and CDR2 as YENEEA. There are 13 residues in the CDR3.

This chain connects TRBV10-3 to TRBJ1-5; unclear D gene. The germline CDR1 and CDR2 sequences are ENHRY and SYGVKD. V lost 2 bases, J lost 1 base, and 6 bases lay in between. The CDR3 runs 14 residues. The CDR3 DNA reads as TGTGCCATCAGTGAGGTGGGCAGCAATCAGCCCCAGCATTTT. The encoded protein is CAISEVGSNQPQHF.

The chain has TRBV30 and TRBJ1-1; D is unclear. Deletions cut 3 bases from V and 8 bases from J, with 10 bases between. Looked up from germline, CDR1 is GTSNPN and CDR2 is SVGIG (reference sequence). The CDR3 spans 11 residues. In DNA form, the CDR3 reads TGTGCCTGGAGGAACTATGGAGAAGCTTTCTTT. Its translation is CAWRNYGEAFF.

The rearrangement links TRBV3-1 (or the pseudogene TRBV3-2) to TRBJ1-1; 10 bases map to TRBD1. This CDR3 is 15 amino acids long. Germline V lookup: CDR1 LGHDT, CDR2 YNNKEL (reference sequence). The ends lost 6 bases at V and 3 bases at J; junction bases unmatched: 7. The DNA for the CDR3 is TGTGCCAGCAGTGTATTCGGACAGGGGGACACTGAAGCTTTCTTT. It is translated as CASSVFGQGDTEAFF.

This clone occurred once. The chain links TRBV3-1 (or the pseudogene TRBV3-2) to TRBJ2-5; 9 bases are shared with TRBD2. V gave up 0 bases and J gave up 2 bases; unmatched junction bases: 7. This CDR3 is built from 17 residues. Germline V lookup: CDR1 LGHDT, CDR2 YNNKEL (reference sequence). The chain's CDR3 is CASSQDLSSGGQETQYF. CDR3 DNA sequence: TGTGCCAGCAGCCAAGATCTATCCAGCGGGGGGCAAGAGACCCAGTACTTC.

J is TRBJ1-2 and V is TRBV7-2, with D unresolved. Between the trimmed V and J ends, which lost 5 bases and 8 bases, there was a span of 21 bases. The CDR3 runs 15 residues. CDR1 and CDR2 (germline): SGHTA, FQGNSA. CDR3: CASSAQHSSRWGYTF. Written as DNA, the CDR3 is TGTGCCAGCAGCGCTCAACACTCCTCTCGGTGGGGCTACACCTTC.

V usage is TRBV7-3 and J usage is TRBJ2-3; 7 bases fit TRBD1. Unmatched junction bases numbered 5, after V lost 2 bases and J lost 3 bases. Germline values: CDR1 SGHTA, CDR2 FQGTGA. CDR3 length equals 15 residues. CDR3 sequence: CASSLSHRGTDTQYF. The CDR3 coding sequence is TGTGCCAGCAGCTTATCGCACAGGGGTACAGATACGCAGTATTTT.

This rearrangement joins TRBV6-5 to TRBJ2-3, with D possibly being TRBD2 (7 bases). Germline V gene lookup returns CDR1 MNHEY and CDR2 SVGAGI. The CDR3 consists of 14 residues. V shed 2 bases and J shed 4 bases, with 10 bases lying between them. DNA for the CDR3: TGTGCCAGCAGTTACGGGGGGGCGGCAGATACGCAGTATTTT. This translates into CASSYGGAADTQYF.

The V and J genes are TRBV5-1 and TRBJ1-5; D perhaps matches TRBD1 (5 bases). The CDR3 is 14 amino acids. Germline lookup yields CDR1 SGHRS and CDR2 YFSETQ. Trimming took off 4 bases at V and 4 bases at J, with 12 bases between the two ends. DNA of the CDR3: TGCGCCAGCAGCCTCGGGGCTGGAAATCAGCCCCAGCATTTT. Amino acid sequence: CASSLGAGNQPQHF.

The rearrangement joins TRBV12-3 or TRBV12-4 to TRBJ2-7; D is ambiguous. The V end was cut by 5 bases, the J end by 2 bases, with 10 bases between. CDR3 size: 13 residues. Here the CDR3 DNA reads TGTGCCAGCAGTAAGGGTTCGACCTACGAGCAGTACTTC. Its translation is CASSKGSTYEQYF.

The J gene is TRBJ2-5, the V gene TRBV18; 8 bases are a match to TRBD2. The CDR3 contains 14 residues. The junction had 5 bases not matched to a gene; V was cut back by 4 bases and J by 4 bases. Looked up from germline, CDR1 is KGHSH and CDR2 is LQKENI. CDR3 sequence: CASSLRGGRETQYF. CDR3 sequence (DNA): TGTGCCAGCTCACTCCGGGGGGGCCGAGAGACCCAGTACTTC.

The J gene is TRBJ2-5, the V gene TRBV3-1 (or the pseudogene TRBV3-2); D gene uncertain. The CDR3 consists of 13 residues. V lost 3 bases, J lost 4 bases, and 9 bases lay in between. Germline V gene data show CDR1 as LGHDT and CDR2 as YNNKEL (reference sequence). CDR3 sequence: CASSQFPAETQYF. As DNA, the CDR3 is TGTGCCAGCAGCCAGTTTCCAGCAGAGACCCAGTACTTC.

The chain combines TRBV11-2 with TRBJ1-5, with D possibly matching TRBD1 (5 bases). Germline assignment: CDR1 SGHAT and CDR2 FQNNGV. The CDR3 has 15 residues. V was trimmed by 4 bases and J by 0 bases, leaving 10 bases between them. The CDR3 DNA is TGTGCCAGCAGCTCAGGGCCCAATAGCAATCAGCCCCAGCATTTT. This encodes CASSSGPNSNQPQHF.

The rearrangement links TRBV10-2 to TRBJ2-7, with 11 bases aligning to TRBD1. Germline V gives CDR1 WSHSY, CDR2 SAAADI. The ends lost 6 bases at V and 3 bases at J; junction bases unmatched: 1. CDR3 length: 13 residues. This CDR3 is CASRGQGVYEQYV. CDR3 bases: TGCGCCAGCAGGGGACAGGGGGTCTACGAGCAGTACGTC.